These T cell receptor beta chains were read from a single sample in a study of T cell repertoires in cytomegalovirus infection. TCRdb ran MiXCR on the reads and lists one entry per CDR3 protein. The sample includes about 310,000 distinct CDR3 sequences, 17% of them seen just once. The material sequenced was PBMCs. These receptors were obtained from a human donor in good health (CMV status not recorded). Some clones in this sample may be carry-over from other donors' samples. Each CDR3 is given with its conserved first and last residue. A clone size is listed for some rows: how often the clone was seen (once, few, many), or a class if it is expanded.

V: TRBV7-9; size: many; J: TRBJ1-1; CDR3: CASSPQGVGETEAFF
V: TRBV6-5; size: NA; J: TRBJ1-6; CDR3: CASSYTLSRSQTTNSPLHF
V: TRBV5-1; size: few; J: TRBJ2-7; CDR3: CASSPIGRGTYEQYF
V: TRBV12-3/TRBV12-4; size: NA; J: TRBJ2-1; CDR3: CASSLVPGWAEQFF
V: TRBV10-3; size: many; J: TRBJ1-3; CDR3: CATRDQQSGNTIYF
V: TRBV10-3; size: NA; J: TRBJ2-5; CDR3: CAISGQGQETQYF
V: TRBV12-3/TRBV12-4; size: many; J: TRBJ2-7; CDR3: CASSRFGKQGSGYEQYF
V: TRBV7-8; size: many; J: TRBJ2-2; CDR3: CASSLARQGAFAGELFF
V: TRBV25-1; size: few; J: TRBJ1-2; CDR3: CASSDGRGRWFGYTF
V: TRBV3-1; size: NA; J: TRBJ2-7; CDR3: CASSRGQQDYEQYF
V: TRBV7-2; size: many; J: TRBJ1-2; CDR3: CASSLYQGLANYGYTF
V: TRBV20-1; size: NA; J: TRBJ1-6; CDR3: CSARDSRDPNNSPLHF
V: TRBV7-6; size: many; J: TRBJ2-1; CDR3: CASSFNGYNEQFF
V: TRBV6-2/TRBV6-3; size: many; J: TRBJ1-5; CDR3: CASSYYRQPQHF
V: TRBV28; size: few; J: TRBJ1-2; CDR3: CASGTGGNLGYGYTF
V: TRBV5-1; size: NA; J: TRBJ1-1; CDR3: CASSTTNSNTEAFF
V: TRBV7-9; size: NA; J: TRBJ2-1; CDR3: CASSFPPVYNEQFF
V: TRBV7-2; size: many; J: TRBJ2-3; CDR3: CASSFSSTDTQYF
V: TRBV7-6; size: medium-sized; J: TRBJ1-2; CDR3: CASSLEETGGDGYTF
V: TRBV7-6; size: many; J: TRBJ2-3; CDR3: CASSSGATTSTDTQYF
V: TRBV28; size: many; J: TRBJ2-1; CDR3: CASSLSWTSGGALDEQFF
V: TRBV7-2; size: many; J: TRBJ1-6; CDR3: CASSWGASGAAHSPLHF
V: TRBV6-2/TRBV6-3; size: many; J: TRBJ1-1; CDR3: CASSYHPEGHTEAFF
V: TRBV15; size: NA; J: TRBJ2-7; CDR3: CATSTGTGVEQYF
V: TRBV14; size: NA; J: TRBJ2-3; CDR3: CASSPIQGPTDTQYF
V: TRBV7-9; size: NA; J: TRBJ2-5; CDR3: CASVYGGDSKETQYF
V: TRBV12-3/TRBV12-4; size: NA; J: TRBJ2-1; CDR3: CASSSVGSYNEQFF
V: TRBV7-2; size: many; J: TRBJ2-1; CDR3: CASSSPPGRNEQFF
V: TRBV15; size: NA; J: TRBJ2-5; CDR3: CATSRDKVRETQYF
V: TRBV10-3; size: many; J: TRBJ1-5; CDR3: CAISEWGESNQPQHF
V: TRBV12-3/TRBV12-4; size: few; J: TRBJ1-2; CDR3: CASKQSANYGYTF
V: TRBV6-5; size: NA; J: TRBJ2-3; CDR3: CASSYFGGRTDTQYF
V: TRBV12-3/TRBV12-4; size: many; J: TRBJ1-3; CDR3: CASSRFYQSGNTIYF
V: TRBV6-1; size: many; J: TRBJ2-3; CDR3: CACGGQRVNTDTQYF
V: TRBV7-9; size: many; J: TRBJ2-7; CDR3: CASSPNTEQYF
V: TRBV3-1; size: few; J: TRBJ1-1; CDR3: CASSPYGHAGRMNTEAFF
V: TRBV15; size: NA; J: TRBJ2-7; CDR3: CATSRLRDSIYEQYF